This entry lists 18 T cell receptor beta chains sequenced from one sample in a study of naive and memory T cell subsets. The SP2 primer and nested alpha and beta constant region primers amplified ligated cDNA in four rounds. TCRdb called the UMI-ligation and nested PCR reads again in MiXCR, with one record for every CDR3 protein. Among more than 25,000 distinct CDR3 sequences listed, 4% to 6.5% were seen once. An oligonucleotide containing a UMI was ligated to the 3' end of TCR cDNA. The sample comprised blood. Receptors originate from an adult in good health.

The chain recombines TRBV7-3 with TRBJ2-2, with 7 bases fitting TRBD1. The CDR3 extends over 14 amino acids. CDR1 and CDR2 (germline): SGHTA, FQGTGA. Trimming at V came to 4 bases and at J to 7 bases, leaving 6 bases not matched to a gene. The CDR3 DNA follows: TGTGCCAGCAGCTCCACAGGGGTTGGCGGGGAGCTGTTTTTT. It specifies CASSSTGVGGELFF.

The table lists this clonotype with a few counts. As DNA, the CDR3 is TGTGCCAGCGGGACAGGACTTAATTCACCCCTCCACTTT. Encoded protein: CASGTGLNSPLHF. V gene TRBV7-3 combines with J gene TRBJ1-6; 8 bases agree with TRBD1. The CDR3 is 13 residues long. Looked up from germline, CDR1 is SGHTA and CDR2 is FQGTGA. V lost 8 bases and J lost 6; bases outside the gene matches: 3. The full variable domain, completed using reference TRBV7-3 and TRBJ1-6, is GAGVSQTPSNKVTEKGKYVELRCDPISGHTALYWYRQSLGQGPEFLIYFQGTGAADDSGLPNDRFFAVRPEGSVSTLKIQRTERGDSAVYLCASGTGLNSPLHFGNGTRLTVT.

By proportion, this clonotype is medium-sized (0.01 to 0.1%). The chain employs TRBV7-2 and TRBJ1-1; D gene uncertain. Germline CDR1 SGHTA, CDR2 FQGNSA. The germline V and J ends were trimmed by 2 bases and 0 bases, with 10 bases remaining between them. The CDR3 extends over 15 amino acids. For the CDR3, the DNA is TGTGCCAGCAGCTTATTGACGGGTCTGAACACTGAAGCTTTCTTT. It yields the protein CASSLLTGLNTEAFF.

This clonotype has ten or more counts. The genes are TRBV29-1 and TRBJ2-1; D call uncertain. The CDR3 has 12 residues. The germline gives CDR1 SQVTM, CDR2 ANQGSEA. Deletions cut 1 base from V and 8 bases from J, with 9 bases between. CDR3 sequence reads: CSVEALKDEQFF. CDR3 nucleotides: TGCAGCGTTGAAGCTCTCAAAGATGAGCAGTTCTTC.

This clonotype was seen a few times. The chain employs TRBV2 and TRBJ2-1; D remains ambiguous. Germline CDR1 SNHLY, CDR2 FYNNEI. V lost 6 bases to trimming and J lost 15 bases, with 15 bases between them. The CDR3 runs to 11 residues. This CDR3 is CASSQLQNAFF. In DNA form, the CDR3 reads TGTGCCAGCAGCCAACTCCAAAACGCGTTCTTC.

The sample holds many counts of this clonotype. The chain employs TRBV7-2 and TRBJ2-1; D is undetermined. Per germline, CDR1 SGHTA and CDR2 FQGNSA. This CDR3 region has 14 residues. The V gene lost 1 base and the J gene lost 12 bases, with 16 bases spanning the gap. In DNA form, the CDR3 reads TGTGCCAGCAGCTTAGGGAGCACCCCAATCGGGCAGTTCTTC. Translated, it gives CASSLGSTPIGQFF.

This clonotype has a single count. This may be a read error: a much more frequent sequence differs by one nucleotide. Without the conserved terminal phenylalanine or tryptophan, this CDR3 likely stems from a read error. The genes are TRBV20-1 and TRBJ2-1; D is perhaps TRBD1 or TRBD2 (5 bases each). Germline V gene sequence: CDR1 DFQATT, CDR2 SNEGSKA (reference sequence). Between the trimmed V and J ends, which lost 3 bases and 3 bases, there was a span of 9 bases. CDR3 length equals 13 residues. CDR3 DNA: TGCAGTGCTAGTCGGGACCGCTACAATGAGCAGTTCCTC. It yields the protein CSASRDRYNEQFL.

This clonotype has ten or more counts. The chain couples TRBV20-1 to TRBJ2-3, with 10 bases identical to TRBD2. Germline V gene sequence: CDR1 DFQATT, CDR2 SNEGSKA (reference sequence). The CDR3 covers 15 residues. V was clipped by 6 bases and J by 6 bases; unmatched bases: 12. The CDR3 nucleotides read TGCAGTGCCTCAGCCCCTAGCGGGAGTACCGATACGCAGTATTTT. Residues: CSASAPSGSTDTQYF.

This clonotype has at least ten counts. The V and J genes are TRBV12-3 or TRBV12-4 and TRBJ2-7; D is undetermined. Trimming stripped 7 bases from V and 2 bases from J, with 12 bases between. There are 13 residues in the CDR3. CDR3 coding DNA: TGTGCCAGCACCTCCGCCCCTGCCTACGAGCAGTACTTC. Protein product: CASTSAPAYEQYF.

This clonotype was seen many times. This sequence joins TRBV27 and TRBJ2-3, with D perhaps being TRBD1 or TRBD2 (6 bases each). V dropped 5 bases and J dropped 7 bases, with 16 bases sitting between them. This CDR3 comprises 14 residues. Germline CDR1 reads MNHEY; CDR2 reads SMNVEV (reference sequence). Written as DNA, the CDR3 is TGTGCCAGCAGTGTTATAGGGGGGATTAATACGCAGTATTTT. As protein: CASSVIGGINTQYF.

The table lists this clonotype with many counts. The chain employs TRBV5-4 and TRBJ2-7; 14 nucleotides align to TRBD2. The CDR3 is 17 residues long. V trimming: 1 base; J trimming: 4 bases; junction bases outside the gene matches: 7. Germline values: CDR1 SGHNT, CDR2 YYREEE (reference sequence). CDR3 sequence: CASSLRLAGGPSYEQYF. DNA for the CDR3: TGTGCCAGCAGCTTGCGACTAGCGGGAGGGCCGTCATACGAGCAGTACTTC.

This clonotype was counted many times. The rearrangement joins TRBV20-1 to TRBJ2-3; the match to TRBD2 covers 11 bases. V shed 6 bases and J 2 bases; nucleotides not matched to a gene: 7. Per germline, CDR1 DFQATT and CDR2 SNEGSKA (reference sequence). The CDR3 has 15 amino acids. CDR3 sequence reads: CSAVGLAENTDTQYF. CDR3 DNA sequence: TGCAGTGCCGTGGGACTAGCGGAAAACACAGATACGCAGTATTTT.

This clonotype has at least ten counts. V gene TRBV29-1 combines with J gene TRBJ2-2; no firm D call. Germline loops: CDR1 SQVTM, CDR2 ANQGSEA. Trimming took 7 bases from V and 5 from J, leaving 17 bases between them. There are 14 residues in the CDR3. DNA for the CDR3: TGCAGCGCCGTCGGCCCGACACATACCGGGGAGCTGTTTTTT. Translation gives CSAVGPTHTGELFF.

This clonotype was seen at least ten times. The V call is TRBV28, the J call TRBJ1-5; TRBD1 might be the D (5 bases). This CDR3 region has 14 residues. The V gene's germline CDR1 is MDHEN and CDR2 SYDVKM. V shed 7 bases and J shed 3 bases, with 13 bases lying between them. CDR3 DNA sequence: TGTGCCAGCACCCTGGGACTGCTCAATCAGCCCCAGCATTTT. It yields the protein CASTLGLLNQPQHF.

This clonotype was observed at least ten times. This CDR3 reads CASRRQTGLNSPLHF. The CDR3 DNA follows: TGTGCCAGCAGGAGACAGACCGGGCTTAATTCACCCCTCCACTTT. The chain recombines TRBV6-5 with TRBJ1-6, with D possibly TRBD1 on 5 matching bases. Germline V gene sequence: CDR1 MNHEY, CDR2 SVGAGI. The CDR3 is 15 amino acids. Trimming pared 6 bases from V and 6 bases from J, leaving 15 bases between.

This clonotype was observed at least ten times. The V gene is TRBV24-1, the J gene TRBJ2-1, with a possible D match to TRBD1 (6 bases). The CDR3 sequence is 14 residues long. Trimming removed 4 bases from V and 9 bases from J, with 15 bases in between. Germline CDR1 is KGHDR and CDR2 is SFDVKD. CDR3 DNA: TGTGCCACCAGTGACTCCGGGACATTTGGTGAGCAGTTCTTC. This sequence encodes CATSDSGTFGEQFF.

This clonotype was seen only a few times. DNA for the CDR3: TGTGCCTGGAGGCGAGGGTTCCGCAATGAGCAGTTCTTC. Its protein product is CAWRRGFRNEQFF. The rearrangement uses TRBV30 and TRBJ2-1; a possible D gene is TRBD2 (5 bases). Germline CDR1 GTSNPN, CDR2 SVGIG (reference sequence). Trimming left V 3 bases short and J 6 bases short, with 12 bases between. The CDR3 is 13 amino acids.

This clonotype was picked up many times. The chain has TRBV29-1 and TRBJ1-2; no definite D call. Germline V CDR1 and CDR2: SQVTM, ANQGSEA. This CDR3 comprises 15 residues. V was shortened by 4 bases and J by 3 bases, with 18 bases between the two germline ends. CDR3 DNA sequence: TGCAGCGTTGTTGTAGATTGGGCCAGCCACTATGGCTACACCTTC. Translation gives CSVVVDWASHYGYTF.